This is a list of T cell receptor beta chains from one sample in a study of blood T cell repertoires in COVID-19. Clones were read by immunoSEQ multiplex PCR, and TCRdb kept only the in-frame ones, dropping some. The sample includes about 260,000 clones, 80% to 95% of them seen just once. The sample was peripheral blood. These receptors were collected from a person aged 18-29 years with COVID-19, enrolled during active disease. CDR3s include the opening cysteine and the closing phenylalanine or tryptophan. A D gene is named only where the DNA matches it firmly. Clone size appears in some rows only: once, few, many, or a class for an expanded clone.

J: TRBJ1-1; D: TRBD1; size: NA; V: TRBV6-5; DNA: TGTGCCAGCAGTCCTACGACAGGGTTGGGGACTGAAGCTTTCTTT; CDR3: CASSPTTGLGTEAFF
J: TRBJ2-3; D: TRBD2; size: NA; V: TRBV4-2; DNA: TGTGCCAGCAGCCAAGTAGGTCTAGCGGGGACAGATACGCAGTATTTT; CDR3: CASSQVGLAGTDTQYF
J: TRBJ2-1; D: TRBD2; size: NA; V: TRBV29-1; DNA: TGCAGCGTTGTTCTAGCGGGTTATGAGCAGTTCTTC; CDR3: CSVVLAGYEQFF
J: TRBJ1-5; D: NA; size: NA; V: TRBV6-4; DNA: TGTGCCAGCAGTGACTCGGCGGCGGCCTGGAGGAATCAGCCCCAGCATTTT; CDR3: CASSDSAAAWRNQPQHF
J: TRBJ2-1; D: TRBD2; size: NA; V: TRBV7-2; DNA: TGTGCCAGCAGCTTGGGGACTAGCGGGAGTGGATTTAATGAGCAGTTCTTC; CDR3: CASSLGTSGSGFNEQFF
J: TRBJ2-1; D: TRBD2; size: NA; V: TRBV6-2/TRBV6-3; DNA: TGTGCCAGCAGCAGACTAGCGGGGTACAATGAGCAGTTCTTC; CDR3: CASSRLAGYNEQFF
J: TRBJ2-7; D: NA; size: NA; V: TRBV11-2; DNA: TGTGCCAGCAGCGCGACTAGGAGCAGCGAGCAGTACTTC; CDR3: CASSATRSSEQYF
J: TRBJ2-5; D: NA; size: NA; V: TRBV3-1/TRBV3-2; DNA: TGTGCCAGCAGCCAATTAAAGACCCAGTACTTC; CDR3: CASSQLKTQYF
J: TRBJ1-4; D: TRBD1; size: NA; V: TRBV2; DNA: TGTGCCAGCAGTGACAGGGACAGGTCCAATGAAAAACTGTTTTTT; CDR3: CASSDRDRSNEKLFF
J: TRBJ1-2; D: TRBD1; size: NA; V: TRBV6-2/TRBV6-3; DNA: TGTGCCAGCAGTTTCTGGACAGGGCTATACACCTTC; CDR3: CASSFWTGLYTF
J: TRBJ2-3; D: NA; size: once; V: TRBV4-2; DNA: TGTGCCAGCAGCCAAGGGGTAGGCGGTACGCAGTATTTT; CDR3: CASSQGVGGTQYF
J: TRBJ1-1; D: TRBD1; size: few; V: TRBV12-3/TRBV12-4; DNA: TGTGCCAGCAGGGGACAGACTGAAGCTTTCTTT; CDR3: CASRGQTEAFF
J: TRBJ2-7; D: TRBD2; size: once; V: TRBV5-4; DNA: TGTGCCAGCAGTCAAGGGGGACTAGCGGAGTACGAGCAGTACTTC; CDR3: CASSQGGLAEYEQYF
J: TRBJ1-4; D: NA; size: NA; V: TRBV5-1; DNA: TGCGCCAGCGCCCCCCTGGCGGGGGATGAAAAACTGTTTTTT; CDR3: CASAPLAGDEKLFF
J: TRBJ1-3; D: NA; size: NA; V: TRBV30; DNA: TGTGCCTGGAGCGGGAGCTCTGGAAACACCATATATTTT; CDR3: CAWSGSSGNTIYF
J: TRBJ2-5; D: TRBD2; size: NA; V: TRBV3-1/TRBV3-2; DNA: TGTGCCAGCAGCCAGGCCGGGACTAGCGGTGAGACCCAGTACTTC; CDR3: CASSQAGTSGETQYF
J: TRBJ1-2; D: TRBD1; size: NA; V: TRBV19; DNA: TGTGCCAGTAGCAGACAGGGTTCCTATGGCTACACCTTC; CDR3: CASSRQGSYGYTF
J: TRBJ2-7; D: TRBD2; size: NA; V: TRBV5-6; DNA: TGTGCCAGCAGCCCCCTGCGGGAGGGGGACTACGAGCAGTACTTC; CDR3: CASSPLREGDYEQYF
J: TRBJ2-7; D: TRBD1; size: NA; V: TRBV10-2; DNA: TGCGCCAGCATGAACCGGGACAGGGGTTCCTACGAGCAGTACTTC; CDR3: CASMNRDRGSYEQYF
J: TRBJ2-1; D: TRBD1; size: NA; V: TRBV27; DNA: TGTGCCAGCAGTTTCACCGGGACAGGGGTTTATAATGAGCAGTTCTTC; CDR3: CASSFTGTGVYNEQFF
J: TRBJ1-1; D: TRBD1; size: few; V: TRBV24-1; DNA: TGTGCCACTGGCCGGACAGGGGACACTGAAGCTTTCTTT; CDR3: CATGRTGDTEAFF
J: TRBJ1-2; D: TRBD1; size: NA; V: TRBV28; DNA: TGTGCCAGCAGCCTCTCGATGGGACAGTCGGGGAATGGCTACACCTTC; CDR3: CASSLSMGQSGNGYTF
J: TRBJ2-7; D: NA; size: NA; V: TRBV7-2; DNA: TGTGCCAGCAGCCAGGACTTCTACGAGCAGTACTTC; CDR3: CASSQDFYEQYF
J: TRBJ2-7; D: NA; size: NA; V: TRBV5-4; DNA: TGTGCCAGCAGCTTTGATAACTTCTACGAGCAGTACTTC; CDR3: CASSFDNFYEQYF
J: TRBJ2-3; D: TRBD2; size: NA; V: TRBV7-2; DNA: TGTGCCAGCAGCAATCGACTAGCGGGAGTGGTGGATACGCAGTATTTT; CDR3: CASSNRLAGVVDTQYF
J: TRBJ1-1; D: NA; size: NA; V: TRBV20-1; DNA: TGCAGTGCGCCTGGACTCTGGGAAGCTTTCTTT; CDR3: CSAPGLWEAFF
J: TRBJ2-3; D: TRBD2; size: NA; V: TRBV29-1; DNA: TGCAGCGTTGAAGGGGGACTAGCGGGAGATCTAGATACGCAGTATTTT; CDR3: CSVEGGLAGDLDTQYF
J: TRBJ2-5; D: TRBD1; size: NA; V: TRBV19; DNA: TGTGCCAGCTCCCTAGGACAGGGCGCTGGCGAGACCCAGTACTTC; CDR3: CASSLGQGAGETQYF
J: TRBJ1-6; D: NA; size: NA; V: TRBV6-5; DNA: TGTGCCAGCCGGGGACGGGGGGGGTTCCACTTT; CDR3: CASRGRGGFHF
J: TRBJ1-4; D: NA; size: NA; V: TRBV28; DNA: TGTGCCAGCAGTCTATCGGACAAACACCATGAAAAACTGTTTTTT; CDR3: CASSLSDKHHEKLFF
J: TRBJ2-7; D: TRBD2; size: NA; V: TRBV6-5; DNA: TGTGCCAGCGGAAGACTAGCGGGAGGGCTAGGGCAGTACTTC; CDR3: CASGRLAGGLGQYF
J: TRBJ1-6; D: NA; size: NA; V: TRBV28; DNA: TGTGCCAGCAGTTTGGCTTCCTATAATTCACCCCTCCACTTT; CDR3: CASSLASYNSPLHF